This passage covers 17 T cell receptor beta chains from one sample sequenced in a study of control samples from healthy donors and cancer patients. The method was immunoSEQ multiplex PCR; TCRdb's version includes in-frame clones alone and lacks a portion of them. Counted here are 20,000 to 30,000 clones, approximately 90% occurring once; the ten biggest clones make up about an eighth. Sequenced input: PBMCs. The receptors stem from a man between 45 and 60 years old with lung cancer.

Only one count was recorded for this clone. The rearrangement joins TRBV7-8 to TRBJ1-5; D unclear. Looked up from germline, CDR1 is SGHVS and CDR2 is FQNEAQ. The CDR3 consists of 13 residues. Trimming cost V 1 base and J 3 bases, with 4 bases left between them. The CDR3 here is CASSLVVNQPQHF. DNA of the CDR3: TGTGCCAGCAGCTTAGTCGTCAATCAGCCCCAGCATTTT.

The CDR3 region is CASSEGAGELFF. The CDR3 bases are TGTGCCAGCAGCGAGGGGGCCGGGGAGCTGTTTTTT. The chain employs TRBV9 and TRBJ2-2; D might be TRBD1 (6 bases). The CDR3 extends over 12 amino acids. The V gene's germline CDR1 is SGDLS and CDR2 YYNGEE. The V end was cut by 3 bases, the J end by 6 bases, with 6 bases between.

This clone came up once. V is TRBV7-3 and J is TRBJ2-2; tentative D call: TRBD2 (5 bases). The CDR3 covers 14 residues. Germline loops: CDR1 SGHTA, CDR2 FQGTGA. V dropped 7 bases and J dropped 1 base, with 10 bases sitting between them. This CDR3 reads CASTSAGNTGELFF. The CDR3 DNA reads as TGTGCCAGCACCTCGGCGGGGAACACCGGGGAGCTGTTTTTT.

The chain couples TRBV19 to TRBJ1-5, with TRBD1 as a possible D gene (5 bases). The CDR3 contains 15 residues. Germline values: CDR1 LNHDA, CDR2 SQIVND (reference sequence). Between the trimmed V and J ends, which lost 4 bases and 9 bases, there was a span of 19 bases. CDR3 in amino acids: CASSTVTERGMPQHF. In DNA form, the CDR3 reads TGTGCCAGTAGTACAGTGACCGAGCGGGGGATGCCCCAGCATTTT.

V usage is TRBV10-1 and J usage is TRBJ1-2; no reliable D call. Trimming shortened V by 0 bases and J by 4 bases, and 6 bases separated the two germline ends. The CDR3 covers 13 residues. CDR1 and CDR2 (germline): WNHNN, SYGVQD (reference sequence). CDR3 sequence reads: CASSESSGYGYTF. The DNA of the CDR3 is TGCGCCAGCAGTGAGTCATCCGGCTATGGCTACACCTTC.

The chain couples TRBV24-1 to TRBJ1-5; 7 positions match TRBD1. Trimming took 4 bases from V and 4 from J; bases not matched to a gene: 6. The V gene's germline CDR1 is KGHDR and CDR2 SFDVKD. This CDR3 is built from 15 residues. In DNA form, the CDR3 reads TGTGCCACCAGTGACAGGACAGGCGCAAATCAGCCCCAGCATTTT. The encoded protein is CATSDRTGANQPQHF.

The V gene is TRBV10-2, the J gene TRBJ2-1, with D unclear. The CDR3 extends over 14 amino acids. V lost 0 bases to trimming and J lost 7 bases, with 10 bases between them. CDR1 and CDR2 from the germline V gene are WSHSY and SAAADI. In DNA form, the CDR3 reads TGCGCCAGCAGTGAGTCTTTTAGCCGTAATGAGCAGTTCTTC. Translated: CASSESFSRNEQFF.

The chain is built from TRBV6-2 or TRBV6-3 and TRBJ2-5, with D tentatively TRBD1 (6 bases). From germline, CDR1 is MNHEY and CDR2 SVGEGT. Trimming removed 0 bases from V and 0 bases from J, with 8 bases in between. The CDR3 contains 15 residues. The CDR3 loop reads CASSYSTGNQETQYF. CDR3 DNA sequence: TGTGCCAGCAGTTACTCGACAGGTAACCAAGAGACCCAGTACTTC.

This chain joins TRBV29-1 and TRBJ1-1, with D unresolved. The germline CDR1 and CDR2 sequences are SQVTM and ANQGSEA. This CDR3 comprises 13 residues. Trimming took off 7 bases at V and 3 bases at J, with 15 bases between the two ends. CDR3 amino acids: CSATVRGDTEAFF. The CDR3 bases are TGCAGCGCCACGGTTCGGGGAGACACTGAAGCTTTCTTT.

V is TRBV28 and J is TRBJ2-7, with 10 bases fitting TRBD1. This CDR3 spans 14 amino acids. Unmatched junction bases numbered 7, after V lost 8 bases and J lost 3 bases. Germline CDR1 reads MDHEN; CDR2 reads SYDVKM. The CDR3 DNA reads TGTGCCAGCTTCCGGACAGGGGGTTTCTACGAGCAGTACTTC. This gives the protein CASFRTGGFYEQYF.

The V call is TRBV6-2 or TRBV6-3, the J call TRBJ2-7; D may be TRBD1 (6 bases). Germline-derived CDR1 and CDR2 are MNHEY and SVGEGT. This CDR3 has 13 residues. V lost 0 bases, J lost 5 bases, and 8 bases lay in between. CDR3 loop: CASSYSRGHEQYF. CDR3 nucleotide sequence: TGTGCCAGCAGTTACTCCAGGGGCCACGAGCAGTACTTC.

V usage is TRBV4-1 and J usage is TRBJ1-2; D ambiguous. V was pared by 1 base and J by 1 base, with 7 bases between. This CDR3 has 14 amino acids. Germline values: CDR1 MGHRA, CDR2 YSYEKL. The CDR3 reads CASSQGVLNYGYTF. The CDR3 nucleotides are TGCGCCAGCAGCCAAGGGGTACTTAACTATGGCTACACCTTC.

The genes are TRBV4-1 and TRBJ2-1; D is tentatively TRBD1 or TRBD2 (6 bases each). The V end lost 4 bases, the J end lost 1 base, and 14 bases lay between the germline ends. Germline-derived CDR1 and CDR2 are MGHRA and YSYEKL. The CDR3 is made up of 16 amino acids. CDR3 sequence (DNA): TGCGCCAGCAGCCTTTCCTGGAGGGGGTCCTACAATGAGCAGTTCTTC. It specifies CASSLSWRGSYNEQFF.

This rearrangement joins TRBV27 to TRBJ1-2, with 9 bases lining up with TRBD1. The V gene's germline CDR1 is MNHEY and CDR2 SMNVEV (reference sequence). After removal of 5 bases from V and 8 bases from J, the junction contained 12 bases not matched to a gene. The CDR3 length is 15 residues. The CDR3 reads CASSGPGQGIRGYTF. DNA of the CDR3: TGTGCCAGCAGTGGTCCGGGACAGGGCATTCGGGGCTACACCTTC.

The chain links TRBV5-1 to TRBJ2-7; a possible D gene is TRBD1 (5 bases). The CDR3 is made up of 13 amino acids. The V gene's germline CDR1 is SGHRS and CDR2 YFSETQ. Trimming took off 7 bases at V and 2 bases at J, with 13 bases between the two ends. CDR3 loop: CASGATEPYEQYF. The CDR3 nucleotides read TGCGCCAGCGGAGCGACAGAACCCTACGAGCAGTACTTC.

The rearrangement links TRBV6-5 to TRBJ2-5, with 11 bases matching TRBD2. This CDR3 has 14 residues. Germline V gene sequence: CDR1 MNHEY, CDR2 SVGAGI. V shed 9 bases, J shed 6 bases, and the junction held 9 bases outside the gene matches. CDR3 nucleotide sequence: TGTGCCAGTGACCCTAGCGGGGGGTCCCAGACCCAGTACTTC. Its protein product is CASDPSGGSQTQYF.

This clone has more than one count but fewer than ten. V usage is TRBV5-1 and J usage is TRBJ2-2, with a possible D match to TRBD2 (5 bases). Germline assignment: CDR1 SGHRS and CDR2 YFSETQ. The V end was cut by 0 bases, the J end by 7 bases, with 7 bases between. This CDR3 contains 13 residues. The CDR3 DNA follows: TGCGCCAGCAGCTTGGGGACTCACGGGGAGCTGTTTTTT. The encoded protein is CASSLGTHGELFF.